A single sample is the source of the 22 T cell receptor beta chains below, sequenced in a study of response to subunit inactivated influenza vaccine. MiXCR, applied by TCRdb to the RT-PCR reads, yields one record per CDR3 protein. The profile shows about half a million distinct CDR3 sequences, roughly 27% of them singletons. The starting material was CD4+ T cells sorted from PBMCs, obtained roughly 5 days after vaccination. Receptor source: a man between 45 and 60 years old who received an inactivated influenza vaccine.

The J gene is TRBJ2-3, the V gene TRBV5-6; unclear D gene. CDR3 length: 13 amino acids. Trimming took off 0 bases at V and 5 bases at J, with 7 bases between the two ends. Germline CDR1 and CDR2: SGHDT and YYEEEE. CDR3 nucleotides: TGTGCCAGCAGCTTGGCCTGGGTAGATACGCAGTATTTT. It is translated as CASSLAWVDTQYF. Full variable domain (outside the CDR3, taken from reference TRBV5-6 and TRBJ2-3): DAGVTQSPTHLIKTRGQQVTLRCSPKSGHDTVSWYQQALGQGPQFIFQYYEEEERQRGNFPDRFSGHQFPNYSSELNVNALLLGDSALYLCASSLAWVDTQYFGPGTRLTVL.

This clonotype appeared a few times. V and J are TRBV5-5 and TRBJ1-5; D not certain. CDR3 length: 14 residues. V was shortened by 4 bases and J by 4 bases, with 12 bases between the two germline ends. Germline V lookup: CDR1 SGHKS, CDR2 YYEKEE (reference sequence). The CDR3 loop reads CASSPELLNQPQHF. Here the CDR3 DNA reads TGTGCCAGCAGCCCAGAACTTCTAAATCAGCCCCAGCATTTT. The full variable domain, its missing parts supplied by reference TRBV5-5 and TRBJ1-5, is DAGVTQSPTHLIKTRGQQVTLRCSPISGHKSVSWYQQVLGQGPQFIFQYYEKEERGRGNFPDRFSARQFPNYSSELNVNALLLGDSALYLCASSPELLNQPQHFGDGTRLSIL.

A few counts support this clonotype. This chain links TRBV4-2 with TRBJ2-7; TRBD1 matches 10 bases. J gave up 0 bases and V 5 bases, and 4 bases lay outside the gene matches. The CDR3 loop spans 15 amino acids. The V gene's germline CDR1 is LGHNA and CDR2 YNFKEQ. CDR3: CASSKGQGDSYEQYF. The DNA for the CDR3 is TGTGCCAGCAGCAAAGGACAGGGGGACTCCTACGAGCAGTACTTC.

J is TRBJ1-2 and V is TRBV20-1, with D uncertain. CDR3 length: 12 residues. The V end was cut by 0 bases, the J end by 4 bases, with 6 bases between. Per the germline V gene, CDR1 is DFQATT and CDR2 is SNEGSKA (reference sequence). The CDR3 coding sequence is TGCAGTGCTAGAGAACCAGGCTATGGCTACACCTTC. Protein product: CSAREPGYGYTF.

This clonotype was detected a few times. The J gene is TRBJ2-7, the V gene TRBV20-1; 8 nucleotides align to TRBD2. The CDR3 loop spans 14 amino acids. The V segment lost 4 bases and the J segment 3 bases; nucleotides outside the gene matches: 8. The germline CDR1 and CDR2 sequences are DFQATT and SNEGSKA (reference sequence). In nucleotides, the CDR3 is TGCAGTGCTAACCCCGGGACTAGGAACTACGAGCAGTACTTC. It translates to CSANPGTRNYEQYF.

The J gene is TRBJ1-1, the V gene TRBV7-2; no firm D call. The CDR3 contains 12 residues. Trimming removed 5 bases from V and 8 bases from J, with 12 bases in between. CDR1 and CDR2 from the germline V gene are SGHTA and FQGNSA. CDR3 in amino acids: CASSPFPPEAFF. The CDR3 nucleotides read TGTGCCAGCAGCCCTTTTCCACCCGAAGCTTTCTTT.

The chain combines TRBV7-9 with TRBJ2-2; TRBD2 aligns across 10 bases. The germline V gene has CDR1 SEHNR and CDR2 FQNEAQ (reference sequence). This CDR3 contains 15 residues. Trimming cost V 3 bases and J 4 bases; bases outside gene matches: 2. CDR3 in DNA: TGTGCCAGCAGCTTTTCTAGCGGGAGCACCGGGGAGCTGTTTTTT. It translates to CASSFSSGSTGELFF.

A few counts support this clonotype. The chain joins TRBV4-1 to TRBJ2-2; perhaps TRBD2 as D (5 bases). The length of the CDR3 is 17 residues. The germline gives CDR1 MGHRA, CDR2 YSYEKL. V lost 7 bases and J 2 bases, leaving 20 bases between the germline ends. CDR3 sequence reads: CASTEGERVSNTGELFF. The DNA of the CDR3 is TGCGCCAGCACCGAGGGTGAAAGGGTCTCAAACACCGGGGAGCTGTTTTTT.

This sequence joins TRBV24-1 and TRBJ2-5, with TRBD2 matching over 12 bases. Trimming removed 4 bases from V and 6 bases from J; junction bases left unmatched: 14. The CDR3 length is 18 residues. Germline assignment: CDR1 KGHDR and CDR2 SFDVKD. The DNA of the CDR3 is TGTGCCACCAGTGACGCAGACTCTACTAGCGGGAGGTGGCAGACCCAGTACTTC. It translates to CATSDADSTSGRWQTQYF.

The V call is TRBV6-1, the J call TRBJ1-2; D gene uncertain. V lost 5 bases, J lost 1 base, and 5 bases lay in between. This CDR3 comprises 12 residues. CDR1 is MNHNS and CDR2 is SASEGT in the germline V gene. CDR3 DNA sequence: TGTGCCAGCAGTCCAGATAACTATGGCTACACCTTC. Translated: CASSPDNYGYTF.

This clonotype was counted only a few times. J is TRBJ2-7 and V is TRBV27; tentative D call: TRBD2 (6 bases). Trimming took off 7 bases at V and 3 bases at J, with 16 bases between the two ends. The CDR3 consists of 14 residues. Germline V gives CDR1 MNHEY, CDR2 SMNVEV (reference sequence). CDR3 sequence: CASTGRDSGYEQYF. For the CDR3, the DNA is TGTGCCAGCACCGGAAGGGACTCCGGCTACGAGCAGTACTTC.

The chain uses TRBV28 and TRBJ2-4, with 8 nucleotides matching TRBD1. J was trimmed by 8 bases and V by 5 bases; bases with no gene match: 8. Germline loops: CDR1 MDHEN, CDR2 SYDVKM. The CDR3 is 14 amino acids. The CDR3 here is CASSRQGRRDIQYF. Written as DNA, the CDR3 is TGTGCCAGCAGTCGACAGGGGAGGCGAGACATTCAGTACTTC.

V gene TRBV12-3 or TRBV12-4 combines with J gene TRBJ1-2; maybe TRBD1 (5 bases). Trimming took off 3 bases at V and 2 bases at J, with 7 bases between the two ends. The CDR3 is made up of 13 amino acids. The DNA of the CDR3 is TGTGCCAGCAGTTTCGCAGGGAACTATGGCTACACCTTC. Translating it yields CASSFAGNYGYTF.

This clonotype was picked up a small number of times. The chain carries TRBV6-2 or TRBV6-3 and TRBJ2-1; 7 bases fit TRBD1. The V gene's germline CDR1 is MNHEY and CDR2 SVGEGT. With 6 bases clipped from V and 2 bases from J, the junction kept 7 bases outside the gene matches. The CDR3 extends over 15 amino acids. The CDR3 nucleotides are TGTGCCAGCAGATATGACAGGGCGCCCTACAATGAGCAGTTCTTC. Translated: CASRYDRAPYNEQFF.

To note about this clonotype: The junction and the germline gene differ at one end; a read error may be behind it. The chain uses TRBV2 and TRBJ2-7, with D unresolved. Germline CDR1 SNHLY, CDR2 FYNNEI. The CDR3 contains 11 residues. CDR3 bases: TGTGCCAGCAATGAAGCTTACGAGCAGTACTTC. It codes for CASNEAYEQYF.

This clonotype was counted a few times. The CDR3 protein is CASSVEQGTQETQYF. CDR3 in DNA: TGCGCCAGCAGTGTTGAGCAGGGGACACAAGAGACCCAGTACTTC. This chain links TRBV10-2 with TRBJ2-5; D is perhaps TRBD1 (6 bases). V dropped 4 bases and J dropped 2 bases, with 14 bases sitting between them. Germline values: CDR1 WSHSY, CDR2 SAAADI. The CDR3 length is 15 residues.

This clonotype was observed a few times. V gene TRBV6-5 combines with J gene TRBJ2-2, with TRBD1 matching over 7 bases. CDR3 size: 15 residues. J gave up 2 bases and V 4 bases, and 4 bases lay outside the gene matches. Germline V gives CDR1 MNHEY, CDR2 SVGAGI. The CDR3 region has the DNA TGTGCCAGCAGTTCTGGGACAGTAAACACCGGGGAGCTGTTTTTT. Amino acid sequence: CASSSGTVNTGELFF.

The table lists this clonotype with many counts. This chain connects TRBV5-5 to TRBJ1-3, with D possibly being TRBD1 (5 bases). CDR1 is SGHKS, CDR2 YYEKEE, per germline (reference sequence). V lost 4 bases and J lost 4, with 18 bases in between. CDR3 length: 16 amino acids. CDR3 sequence (DNA): TGTGCCAGCAGCCCTATCAGCAGGGCGAGCGGAAACACCATATATTTT. Its protein is CASSPISRASGNTIYF.

This clonotype was seen only a few times. V gene TRBV20-1 combines with J gene TRBJ1-1; D is possibly TRBD1 (5 bases). Trimming removed 3 bases from V and 2 bases from J, with 10 bases in between. The germline V gene has CDR1 DFQATT and CDR2 SNEGSKA (reference sequence). The CDR3 is 13 amino acids. CDR3 region: CSASRTGNTEAFF. The DNA for the CDR3 is TGCAGTGCTAGCCGTACAGGAAACACTGAAGCTTTCTTT.

J is TRBJ2-2 and V is TRBV7-3; the D is unclear. CDR3 length equals 14 residues. Trimming left V 3 bases short and J 5 bases short, with 10 bases between. From germline, CDR1 is SGHTA and CDR2 FQGTGA. DNA for the CDR3: TGTGCCAGCAGCTTGGGAACCTCGACCGGGGAGCTGTTTTTT. Translated: CASSLGTSTGELFF.

The CDR3 reads CASSNRNRAKKETQYF. The DNA of the CDR3 is TGTGCCAGCAGCAATAGGAACCGGGCCAAAAAAGAGACCCAGTACTTC. The V call is TRBV7-8, the J call TRBJ2-5; D not certain. The CDR3 has 16 amino acids. Trimming left V 5 bases short and J 3 bases short, with 19 bases between. In germline, CDR1 is SGHVS, CDR2 FQNEAQ.

This clonotype was seen a handful of times. The gene calls are TRBV7-9 and TRBJ2-1, with 12 bases aligning to TRBD1. Trimming took 5 bases from V and 6 from J; bases not matched to a gene: 8. CDR3 length: 16 residues. Per the germline V gene, CDR1 is SEHNR and CDR2 is FQNEAQ (reference sequence). CDR3 residues: CASSPGTGGHPNEQFF. Written as DNA, the CDR3 is TGTGCCAGCAGCCCAGGGACAGGGGGCCACCCCAATGAGCAGTTCTTC.